Presented here are 25 T cell receptor beta chains from one specimen sequenced in a study of T cell responses to AZD1222 COVID-19 vaccine. The repertoire was sequenced with immunoSEQ multiplex PCR; TCRdb's copy has only in-frame clones and lacks some. The sample lists 120,000 to 150,000 clones, around 90% occurring once. This specimen was peripheral blood, taken 28 days after the second AZD1222 dose. Every receptor here comes from an adult who received the AZD1222 COVID-19 vaccine.

The chain is built from TRBV10-2 and TRBJ1-4; 8 bases fit TRBD1. Germline V gene sequence: CDR1 WSHSY, CDR2 SAAADI. With V trimmed by 7 bases and J by 7 bases, 8 bases remained unmatched. This CDR3 spans 14 amino acids. This CDR3 is CASNDRGVGEKLFF. DNA for the CDR3: TGCGCCAGCAACGACAGGGGCGTAGGTGAAAAACTGTTTTTT.

The gene calls are TRBV9 and TRBJ2-5; D possibly corresponds to TRBD2 (6 bases). V was pared by 4 bases and J by 4 bases, with 17 bases between. Germline V CDR1 and CDR2: SGDLS, YYNGEE. The CDR3 is made up of 15 amino acids. CDR3 sequence reads: CASSPNQLARETQYF. CDR3 nucleotides: TGTGCCAGCAGCCCCAATCAACTAGCCCGAGAGACCCAGTACTTC.

This chain uses TRBV5-1 with TRBJ2-3, with unresolved D. Trimming stripped 4 bases from V and 2 bases from J, with 11 bases between. The CDR3 loop spans 14 amino acids. CDR1 and CDR2 (germline): SGHRS, YFSETQ. The CDR3 region is CASSAPASTDTQYF. The CDR3 nucleotides read TGCGCCAGCAGCGCCCCGGCCTCCACAGATACGCAGTATTTT.

The rearrangement uses TRBV6-5 and TRBJ2-2; maybe TRBD1 (6 bases). Germline V gene sequence: CDR1 MNHEY, CDR2 SVGAGI. V lost 0 bases, J lost 6 bases, and 14 bases lay in between. The CDR3 runs to 16 residues. CDR3: CASSYSQGLLAGELFF. As DNA, the CDR3 is TGTGCCAGCAGTTACTCCCAGGGGCTCTTGGCCGGGGAGCTGTTTTTT.

This chain connects TRBV7-8 to TRBJ1-2; 9 nucleotides match TRBD1. This CDR3 is 16 amino acids long. Per the germline V gene, CDR1 is SGHVS and CDR2 is FQNEAQ. V shed 4 bases and J 6 bases; nucleotides not matched to a gene: 12. The CDR3: CASSSPRTTGGNGYTF. CDR3 bases: TGTGCCAGCAGCTCCCCTCGCACCACAGGGGGCAATGGCTACACCTTC.

This chain uses TRBV9 with TRBJ2-3; D possibly uses TRBD1 or TRBD2 (5 bases each). Germline V gives CDR1 SGDLS, CDR2 YYNGEE. There are 16 residues in the CDR3. V lost 0 bases and J lost 0, with 11 bases in between. In DNA, the CDR3 is TGTGCCAGCAGCGTAGCCGGGACCACTAGCACAGATACGCAGTATTTT. Its translation is CASSVAGTTSTDTQYF.

The chain joins TRBV15 to TRBJ1-2; TRBD1 matches at 8 bases. J was trimmed by 7 bases and V by 2 bases; bases with no gene match: 15. CDR1 is LNHNV and CDR2 is YYDKDF in the germline V gene (reference sequence). The CDR3 is made up of 17 amino acids. CDR3 region: CATSRQGAPNSQAGYTF. CDR3 nucleotides: TGTGCCACCAGCAGACAGGGGGCTCCCAACAGCCAGGCTGGCTACACCTTC.

The chain carries TRBV7-9 and TRBJ1-6; 9 bases fit TRBD1. CDR1 and CDR2 from the germline V gene are SEHNR and FQNEAQ (reference sequence). V was pared by 0 bases and J by 3 bases, with 9 bases of the junction left unmatched. This CDR3 region has 19 residues. The CDR3 region is CASSLARDRAMSYNSPLHF. In nucleotides, the CDR3 is TGTGCCAGCAGCTTAGCCCGGGACAGGGCAATGAGCTATAATTCACCCCTCCACTTT.

The chain has TRBV5-6 and TRBJ1-2, with a possible D match to TRBD1 (5 bases). CDR1 is SGHDT and CDR2 is YYEEEE in the germline V gene. The CDR3 length is 14 residues. With 4 bases removed from V and 4 bases from J, the gap between germline ends came to 14 bases. DNA of the CDR3: TGTGCCAGCAGCACGGACATGAGGGGCTATGGCTACACCTTC. Translated, it gives CASSTDMRGYGYTF.

The chain combines TRBV5-4 with TRBJ1-2, with a tentative D call TRBD1 (5 bases). The germline gives CDR1 SGHNT, CDR2 YYREEE (reference sequence). V was clipped by 0 bases and J by 3 bases, with 18 bases between them. The CDR3 length is 17 residues. CDR3 nucleotide sequence: TGTGCCAGCAGCTTGGGAGTAAGCAGGGTGGGAGACTATGGCTACACCTTC. Amino acid sequence: CASSLGVSRVGDYGYTF.

The J gene is TRBJ2-4, the V gene TRBV18, with 15 bases lining up with TRBD2. The V and J ends lost 6 bases and 3 bases, in that order; junction bases with no gene match: 6. The CDR3 has 17 amino acids. Per germline, CDR1 KGHSH and CDR2 LQKENI. CDR3 sequence: CASSGTSGRSGKNIQYF. The CDR3, as DNA: TGTGCCAGCTCCGGGACTAGCGGGAGGTCAGGCAAAAACATTCAGTACTTC.

The chain uses TRBV5-6 and TRBJ2-1, with D possibly being TRBD1 (6 bases). This CDR3 spans 14 amino acids. V lost 6 bases, J lost 6 bases, and 16 bases lay in between. Germline V lookup: CDR1 SGHDT, CDR2 YYEEEE. CDR3 coding DNA: TGTGCCAGCAACGACCCAGGGGTCGGCAATGAGCAGTTCTTC. Translating it yields CASNDPGVGNEQFF.

The chain is built from TRBV9 and TRBJ1-1; TRBD1 agrees at 7 bases. Germline values: CDR1 SGDLS, CDR2 YYNGEE. The CDR3 loop spans 15 amino acids. The J segment lost 1 base and the V segment lost 3 bases, leaving 6 bases of the junction unmatched. CDR3 sequence (DNA): TGTGCCAGCAGCGCACTGACAGGGCCGAACACTGAAGCTTTCTTT. Protein sequence: CASSALTGPNTEAFF.

This clone appeared a few times. This rearrangement joins TRBV2 to TRBJ2-7; D remains unclear. V was shortened by 8 bases and J by 5 bases, with 22 bases between the two germline ends. Germline loops: CDR1 SNHLY, CDR2 FYNNEI. This CDR3 has 15 amino acids. Written as DNA, the CDR3 is TGTGCCAGCCACACCTTGGCAGCTAACTCTAACGAGCAGTACTTC. Translating gives CASHTLAANSNEQYF.

The chain uses TRBV27 and TRBJ1-1; D is ambiguous. V gave up 4 bases and J gave up 4 bases, with 10 bases separating them. The CDR3 loop spans 13 amino acids. The germline V gene has CDR1 MNHEY and CDR2 SMNVEV (reference sequence). The CDR3 DNA reads TGTGCCAGCAGTTACCTCGGTGCCACTGAAGCTTTCTTT. As protein: CASSYLGATEAFF.

V is TRBV7-8 and J is TRBJ2-1; TRBD1 matches at 8 bases. CDR1 and CDR2 from the germline V gene are SGHVS and FQNEAQ. Germline trimming cut 5 bases from V and 3 bases from J; bases unmatched to any gene: 6. The CDR3 contains 15 residues. CDR3 amino acids: CASSATGVNYNEQFF. The CDR3 DNA follows: TGTGCCAGCAGCGCGACAGGGGTGAACTACAATGAGCAGTTCTTC.

The V gene is TRBV2, the J gene TRBJ1-5; 7 bases match TRBD1. The V gene's germline CDR1 is SNHLY and CDR2 FYNNEI. The CDR3 consists of 13 residues. The V segment lost 7 bases and the J segment 3 bases; nucleotides outside the gene matches: 3. The CDR3 DNA follows: TGTGCCAGCAAGGGACAGCTCAATCAGCCCCAGCATTTT. Amino acids: CASKGQLNQPQHF.

The chain uses TRBV7-3 and TRBJ1-1; 7 bases agree with TRBD1. The germline V gene encodes CDR1 SGHTA and CDR2 FQGTGA. J was trimmed by 4 bases and V by 2 bases; bases with no gene match: 1. The CDR3 runs 13 residues. The CDR3 reads CASSLYRGTEAFF. CDR3 bases: TGTGCCAGCAGCTTATACAGGGGCACTGAAGCTTTCTTT.

This rearrangement joins TRBV12-5 to TRBJ2-7, with D perhaps TRBD1 (5 bases). Trimming pared 0 bases from V and 3 bases from J, leaving 9 bases between. The germline V gene has CDR1 LGHNT and CDR2 FRNRAP. There are 14 residues in the CDR3. CDR3 in DNA: TGTGCTAGTGGTTTGGTCATCGACAGCTACGAGCAGTACTTC. Amino acid sequence: CASGLVIDSYEQYF.

The chain links TRBV12-3 or TRBV12-4 to TRBJ1-2; no clear D. This CDR3 contains 13 residues. The V and J ends lost 7 bases and 1 base respectively, with 10 bases between them. For the CDR3, the DNA is TGTGCCAGCACTCCAGTTTTTAACTATGGCTACACCTTC. It encodes CASTPVFNYGYTF.

V gene TRBV28 combines with J gene TRBJ1-3; D perhaps matches TRBD1 (6 bases). The CDR3 has 15 amino acids. The germline CDR1 and CDR2 sequences are MDHEN and SYDVKM. Trimming cost V 7 bases and J 0 bases, with 13 bases left between them. CDR3 region: CASKKGGASGNTIYF. CDR3 bases: TGTGCCAGCAAAAAGGGGGGAGCCTCTGGAAACACCATATATTTT. Looking up the rest from reference TRBV28 and TRBJ1-3 gives the full variable domain: DVKVTQSSRYLVKRTGEKVFLECVQDMDHENMFWYRQDPGLGLRLIYFSYDVKMKEKGDIPEGYSVSREKKERFSLILESASTNQTSMYLCASKKGGASGNTIYFGEGSWLTVV.

The chain links TRBV6-2 or TRBV6-3 to TRBJ2-1; D is perhaps TRBD2 (6 bases). CDR1 is MNHEY and CDR2 is SVGEGT in the germline V gene. V shed 5 bases and J shed 6 bases, with 20 bases lying between them. CDR3 size: 16 residues. CDR3 region: CASSTALGGATNEQFF. CDR3 in DNA: TGTGCCAGCAGTACGGCGCTTGGCGGGGCCACCAATGAGCAGTTCTTC.

On this clone itself: Its ends do not fully match the called genes, so a read error is possible. The rearrangement uses TRBV5-8 and TRBJ1-2, with D tentatively TRBD1 (6 bases). Germline loops: CDR1 SGHTS, CDR2 YDEGEE. The CDR3 extends over 14 amino acids. CDR3 DNA sequence: TGTGCCAGCACCTTGGGAGGGGGAGGCTATGGCTACACCTTC. Translation: CASTLGGGGYGYTF.

V usage is TRBV2 and J usage is TRBJ2-7, with 8 bases fitting TRBD1. The CDR3 spans 14 residues. V was pared by 10 bases and J by 2 bases, with 10 bases of the junction left unmatched. Germline CDR1 and CDR2: SNHLY and FYNNEI. CDR3 nucleotides: TGTGCCACCTCCGGGACAGGAATTCCCTACGAGCAGTACTTC. Its protein is CATSGTGIPYEQYF.

V usage is TRBV9 and J usage is TRBJ1-3; D is possibly TRBD1 (5 bases). CDR1 is SGDLS, CDR2 YYNGEE, per germline. V gave up 7 bases and J gave up 3 bases, with 17 bases separating them. The CDR3 extends over 15 amino acids. This CDR3 is CASGGTQGYGNTIYF. In DNA form, the CDR3 reads TGTGCCAGCGGTGGAACCCAGGGCTATGGAAACACCATATATTTT.